Following are 20 T cell receptor beta chains from one sample sequenced in a study of cytomegalovirus exposure and HLA in healthy donors. Primers: 60 Vbeta forward and 13 Jbeta reverse. Assay used: immunoSEQ multiplex PCR; TCRdb lists only in-frame clones, some missing. The repertoire includes around 170,000 clones, more than 75% of them detected once, and about 2.4% sits in the top ten. The sequencing input was PBMCs. The receptors derive from a woman between 50 and 59 years old in good health and CMV-seropositive.

The rearrangement joins TRBV11-1 to TRBJ2-2, with unresolved D. Per the germline V gene, CDR1 is SGHAT and CDR2 is FQDESV (reference sequence). CDR3 length: 13 residues. V dropped 1 base and J dropped 12 bases, with 12 bases sitting between them. The CDR3: CASSLDLSRQLFF. The CDR3 nucleotides are TGTGCCAGCAGCTTAGATTTGAGCAGGCAGCTGTTTTTT.

J is TRBJ2-5 and V is TRBV29-1, with TRBD1 matching over 7 bases. The length of the CDR3 is 12 residues. Germline V gives CDR1 SQVTM, CDR2 ANQGSEA. V shed 5 bases, J shed 5 bases, and the junction held 5 bases outside the gene matches. The CDR3 loop reads CSVWQGDETQYF. The CDR3 DNA is TGCAGCGTTTGGCAGGGGGATGAGACCCAGTACTTC.

This clone was picked up a small number of times. The chain couples TRBV6-1 to TRBJ1-2; the D gene is possibly TRBD1 (5 bases). The V end lost 2 bases, the J end lost 5 bases, and 9 bases lay between the germline ends. The CDR3 covers 13 residues. Germline assignment: CDR1 MNHNS and CDR2 SASEGT. The CDR3 here is CASSELGGYGYTF. The CDR3 DNA is TGTGCCAGCAGTGAACTGGGGGGGTATGGCTACACCTTC.

The rearrangement uses TRBV23-1 and TRBJ2-7; TRBD2 agrees at 8 bases. TRBV23-1 is known as an ORF, though its function is uncertain. The CDR3 length is 17 residues. The trim removed 7 bases at V and 4 bases at J, leaving 18 bases unmatched. The CDR3 DNA reads TGCGCCAGCACCCTCTTTGAGAGACTAGCGAGCAAATACGAGCAGTACTTC. Its protein is CASTLFERLASKYEQYF.

The chain links TRBV6-5 to TRBJ1-5; 8 bases line up with TRBD1. Germline CDR1 and CDR2: MNHEY and SVGAGI. J lost 2 bases, V lost 8 bases, and 8 bases had no gene match. The CDR3 contains 15 residues. The CDR3 bases are TGTGCCAGCTACAGGGGGAGTGGGGGCAATCAGCCCCAGCATTTT. This encodes CASYRGSGGNQPQHF.

V and J are TRBV11-2 and TRBJ2-5, with 8 bases lining up with TRBD2. The V gene end was trimmed by 4 bases and the J gene end by 1 base; junction bases not matched to a gene: 8. CDR1 and CDR2 (germline): SGHAT, FQNNGV. The CDR3 has 16 amino acids. The CDR3 DNA reads TGTGCCAGCAGCTCCGTCAGCGGGGGACCCCAAGAGACCCAGTACTTC. Encoded protein: CASSSVSGGPQETQYF.

This sequence joins TRBV2 and TRBJ2-7; D is undetermined. Germline-derived CDR1 and CDR2 are SNHLY and FYNNEI. This CDR3 has 11 residues. Trimming shortened V by 7 bases and J by 3 bases, and 7 bases separated the two germline ends. CDR3 residues: CASTSNYEQYF. CDR3 DNA sequence: TGTGCCAGCACTAGTAACTACGAGCAGTACTTC. Looking up the rest from reference TRBV2 and TRBJ2-7 gives the full variable domain: EPEVTQTPSHQVTQMGQEVILRCVPISNHLYFYWYRQILGQKVEFLVSFYNNEISEKSEIFDDQFSVERPDGSNFTLKIRSTKLEDSAMYFCASTSNYEQYFGPGTRLTVT.

This chain links TRBV6-5 with TRBJ2-7, with 7 bases identical to TRBD1. In germline, CDR1 is MNHEY, CDR2 SVGAGI. This CDR3 is 14 amino acids long. V dropped 6 bases and J dropped 6; count of bases not matched to a gene: 11. CDR3 sequence: CASRPPAGGREQYF. CDR3 sequence (DNA): TGTGCCAGCAGACCCCCGGCAGGGGGTCGCGAGCAGTACTTC.

The chain uses TRBV13 and TRBJ2-7, with 7 bases matching TRBD1. With 4 bases clipped from V and 0 bases from J, the junction kept 3 bases outside the gene matches. Germline V gene lookup returns CDR1 PRHDT and CDR2 FYEKMQ (reference sequence). The CDR3 sequence is 14 residues long. The CDR3 region is CASSYRDSSYEQYF. The CDR3 DNA follows: TGTGCCAGCAGCTACCGGGACAGCTCCTACGAGCAGTACTTC.

The chain carries TRBV5-6 and TRBJ2-7; TRBD1 might be the D (5 bases). V dropped 5 bases and J dropped 7 bases, with 16 bases sitting between them. The CDR3 covers 13 residues. Germline V gene data show CDR1 as SGHDT and CDR2 as YYEEEE. CDR3 amino acids: CASSQGPVVEQYF. The DNA of the CDR3 is TGTGCCAGCAGTCAGGGCCCCGTAGTAGAGCAGTACTTC.

The CDR3 region has the DNA TGTGCCAGCAGCCCAGTGGACACTGAAGCTTTCTTT. It is translated as CASSPVDTEAFF. The chain links TRBV7-9 to TRBJ1-1; D unclear. V was clipped by 5 bases and J by 3 bases, with 7 bases between them. Germline loops: CDR1 SEHNR, CDR2 FQNEAQ (reference sequence). The CDR3 extends over 12 amino acids.

This clone was observed a few times. The V gene is TRBV6-6, the J gene TRBJ2-3, with D tentatively TRBD2 (5 bases). Trimming removed 2 bases at V and 1 base at J, with 10 bases between. CDR1 is MNHNY and CDR2 is SVGAGI in the germline V gene (reference sequence). This CDR3 contains 15 residues. This chain's CDR3 is CASSYPGLGTDTQYF. The DNA of the CDR3 is TGTGCCAGCAGTTACCCCGGACTTGGCACAGATACGCAGTATTTT.

The chain employs TRBV7-2 and TRBJ1-1, with D possibly TRBD1 on 5 matching bases. The germline gives CDR1 SGHTA, CDR2 FQGNSA. The CDR3 is 15 residues long. The V and J ends lost 0 bases and 4 bases respectively, with 12 bases between them. Here the CDR3 reads CASSLALGVGTEAFF. CDR3 in DNA: TGTGCCAGCAGCTTAGCCCTAGGGGTGGGCACTGAAGCTTTCTTT.

J is TRBJ2-3 and V is TRBV6-1, with D unresolved. The V end lost 4 bases, the J end lost 2 bases, and 10 bases lay between the germline ends. Germline values: CDR1 MNHNS, CDR2 SASEGT. This CDR3 is built from 14 residues. The CDR3 reads CASSATTFTDTQYF. The CDR3 bases are TGTGCCAGCAGTGCTACGACTTTCACAGATACGCAGTATTTT.

The V call is TRBV7-2, the J call TRBJ1-6; no firm D call. V shed 5 bases and J shed 7 bases, with 12 bases lying between them. The CDR3 covers 14 residues. The germline V gene has CDR1 SGHTA and CDR2 FQGNSA. The CDR3 nucleotides are TGTGCCAGCAGCCGTGGGCCCTTGAATTCACCCCTCCACTTT. The encoded protein is CASSRGPLNSPLHF. Based on the CDR3 plus reference TRBV7-2 and TRBJ1-6, the full variable domain is GAGVSQSPSNKVTEKGKDVELRCDPISGHTALYWYRQSLGQGLEFLIYFQGNSAPDKSGLPSDRFSAERTGGSVSTLTIQRTQQEDSAVYLCASSRGPLNSPLHFGNGTRLTVT.

J is TRBJ2-4 and V is TRBV19, with TRBD2 identical over 10 bases. Trimming cost V 1 base and J 0 bases; bases outside gene matches: 6. The CDR3 covers 18 residues. Germline V gene sequence: CDR1 LNHDA, CDR2 SQIVND (reference sequence). DNA of the CDR3: TGTGCCAGTAGTATAGCCGGTAGCGGGGGGCTAGCCAAAAACATTCAGTACTTC. Translating gives CASSIAGSGGLAKNIQYF.

The chain links TRBV7-2 to TRBJ2-6; D is undetermined. Germline CDR1 reads SGHTA; CDR2 reads FQGNSA. Trimming removed 5 bases at V and 0 bases at J, with 8 bases between. This CDR3 comprises 15 residues. This CDR3 reads CASSPQFSGANVLTF. The CDR3, as DNA: TGTGCCAGCAGCCCACAGTTCTCTGGGGCCAACGTCCTGACTTTC.

The chain is built from TRBV6-5 and TRBJ2-1, with 9 bases aligning to TRBD2. CDR1 and CDR2 (germline): MNHEY, SVGAGI. The V and J ends lost 10 bases and 4 bases, in that order; junction bases with no gene match: 8. The CDR3 runs to 14 residues. The CDR3: CATGERGEYNEQFF. For the CDR3, the DNA is TGTGCCACAGGGGAGCGGGGGGAATACAATGAGCAGTTCTTC.

The table lists this clone with a few counts. This chain joins TRBV5-1 and TRBJ2-1; 9 nucleotides match TRBD1. The CDR3 is 16 residues long. CDR1 is SGHRS and CDR2 is YFSETQ in the germline V gene. Trimming took 0 bases from V and 0 from J; bases not matched to a gene: 1. Here the CDR3 reads CASSLGDRDSYNEQFF. DNA for the CDR3: TGCGCCAGCAGCTTGGGGGACAGGGACTCCTACAATGAGCAGTTCTTC.

With regard to this clone: The same CDR3 can be traced to other DNA sequences in this sample. This chain connects TRBV6-5 to TRBJ2-7; 10 bases line up with TRBD1. This CDR3 has 15 residues. V was pared by 2 bases and J by 4 bases, with 5 bases of the junction left unmatched. Germline V gene lookup returns CDR1 MNHEY and CDR2 SVGAGI. The CDR3, as DNA: TGTGCCAGCAGTTACCCGGGACAGGGGATTTACGAGCAGTACTTC. Amino acids: CASSYPGQGIYEQYF.